The 32 T cell receptor beta chains given below trace back to one sample, sequenced in a study of monozygotic twins with inflammatory bowel disease (dated by TCRdb to the late 2010s). To prepare the library, 5' RACE was applied. This sample was sequenced with an Illumina HiSeq 2500. Through TCRdb reprocessing, the reads give one entry per CDR3 protein sequence; DNA is omitted. This sample's table has entries for approximately 400,000 distinct CDR3 sequences. Jointly, the top ten make up under 3% of the sample. Material for sequencing was blood. The receptors shown here come from a human donor with ulcerative colitis or Crohn's disease, or a healthy co-twin of an affected twin (not recorded which).

This chain uses TRBV12-3 or TRBV12-4 with TRBJ1-3; the TRBD1 assignment by TCRdb is unverifiable without DNA. CDR3 length: 14 residues. The chain's CDR3 is CASCTGDAGNTIYF.

This sequence joins TRBV6-5 and TRBJ2-1; TCRdb proposes TRBD1, but this gene call is untestable without DNA. Germline CDR1 MNHEY, CDR2 SVGAGI. The CDR3 is 17 amino acids. The CDR3 protein is CASSFSDSAISYNEQFF.

The chain has TRBV30 and TRBJ2-1; with no DNA, the TCRdb D assignment of TRBD2 cannot be verified. The germline gives CDR1 GTSNPN, CDR2 SVGIG (reference sequence). This CDR3 region has 14 residues. The CDR3 sequence: CAWSVGLPWSEQFF.

The CDR3: CSATGAGATEAFF. The chain links TRBV20-1 to TRBJ1-1; TCRdb's D call of TRBD1 is untestable without DNA. This CDR3 contains 13 residues. In germline, CDR1 is DFQATT, CDR2 SNEGSKA (reference sequence).

The chain joins TRBV20-1 to TRBJ1-5. The CDR3 runs 16 residues. From germline, CDR1 is DFQATT and CDR2 SNEGSKA (reference sequence). The CDR3 sequence is CSARPRSFYSNQPQHF.

V is TRBV18 and J is TRBJ2-7; the TCRdb D gene call, TRBD1, has no DNA to confirm it. Germline CDR1 reads KGHSH; CDR2 reads LQKENI. The CDR3 runs 13 residues. CDR3 protein: CASSPSTGDEQYF.

CDR3 amino acids: CASSQNEKLFF. The chain employs TRBV4-2 and TRBJ1-4. CDR3 size: 11 residues. The germline CDR1 and CDR2 sequences are LGHNA and YNFKEQ.

The chain has TRBV4-2 and TRBJ2-1; there is no DNA to check the TCRdb D call of TRBD2. Germline V CDR1 and CDR2: LGHNA, YNFKEQ. The CDR3 consists of 17 residues. Here the CDR3 reads CASSQFSLAGGLNEQFF.

The CDR3 reads CATRDGRTHEQFF. V and J are TRBV24-1 and TRBJ2-1; TCRdb's assignment of TRBD2 cannot be checked, as there is no DNA. The length of the CDR3 is 13 residues. Germline loops: CDR1 KGHDR, CDR2 SFDVKD.

This chain connects TRBV28 to TRBJ1-1; TCRdb reports TRBD1, a call that lacks DNA to check it against. Germline-derived CDR1 and CDR2 are MDHEN and SYDVKM. The CDR3 length is 16 residues. The CDR3 protein is CASRGQGTGGITEAFF.

The chain employs TRBV20-1 and TRBJ2-3; the D call from TCRdb, TRBD1, cannot be confirmed without DNA. From germline, CDR1 is DFQATT and CDR2 SNEGSKA (reference sequence). CDR3 length: 11 amino acids. This CDR3 is CSASRADTQYF.

This rearrangement joins TRBV7-9 to TRBJ1-5; TCRdb proposes TRBD1, but this gene call is untestable without DNA. Germline V lookup: CDR1 SEHNR, CDR2 FQNEAQ (reference sequence). This CDR3 is 15 amino acids long. The CDR3 protein is CASSSGTGGRQPQHF.

The chain joins TRBV10-2 to TRBJ1-3; TCRdb names TRBD1, which stays unverified in the absence of DNA. Germline V gives CDR1 WSHSY, CDR2 SAAADI. The CDR3 spans 17 residues. CDR3 amino acids: CASIGGKQGSSGNTIYF.

V is TRBV12-3 or TRBV12-4 and J is TRBJ2-7. This CDR3 has 13 residues. The chain's CDR3 is CASSLLSGYEQYF.

CDR3 residues: CSARDPNYTEAFF. The chain has TRBV20-1 and TRBJ1-1. There are 13 residues in the CDR3. Germline V gene data show CDR1 as DFQATT and CDR2 as SNEGSKA (reference sequence).

The V and J genes are TRBV27 and TRBJ2-1; there is no DNA to check the TCRdb D call of TRBD1. This CDR3 contains 14 residues. Germline values: CDR1 MNHEY, CDR2 SMNVEV (reference sequence). CDR3: CASSSGTARGEQFF.

V and J are TRBV20-1 and TRBJ1-2; absent DNA, TCRdb's TRBD1 call cannot be checked. The CDR3 consists of 13 residues. Germline V CDR1 and CDR2: DFQATT, SNEGSKA (reference sequence). CDR3 protein: CSDSGGASYGYTF.

V usage is TRBV7-3 and J usage is TRBJ2-1; TCRdb calls TRBD1, which cannot be checked without DNA. The length of the CDR3 is 15 residues. Germline loops: CDR1 SGHTA, CDR2 FQGTGA. The CDR3 sequence is CASSLTQGRLNEQFF.

The chain recombines TRBV7-2 with TRBJ2-1. CDR3 length: 12 residues. Germline assignment: CDR1 SGHTA and CDR2 FQGNSA. The CDR3 protein is CASSFLYNEQFF.

The chain uses TRBV5-5 and TRBJ2-1. Germline V CDR1 and CDR2: SGHKS, YYEKEE (reference sequence). The CDR3 is 14 amino acids. CDR3 region: CASSFRTTKNEQFF.

The J gene is TRBJ2-1, the V gene TRBV28; the D gene TCRdb calls, TRBD1, cannot be checked with no DNA. This CDR3 is 17 amino acids long. From germline, CDR1 is MDHEN and CDR2 SYDVKM. The CDR3 sequence: CASSLLGVGRDGNEQFF. The full variable domain, in which reference TRBV28 and TRBJ2-1 provide the parts outside the CDR3, is DVKVTQSSRYLVKRTGEKVFLECVQDMDHENMFWYRQDPGLGLRLIYFSYDVKMKEKGDIPEGYSVSREKKERFSLILESASTNQTSMYLCASSLLGVGRDGNEQFFGPGTRLTVL.

The genes are TRBV6-6 and TRBJ2-5; TCRdb's assignment of TRBD2 cannot be checked, as there is no DNA. Germline V CDR1 and CDR2: MNHNY, SVGAGI (reference sequence). CDR3 size: 13 residues. CDR3 region: CASGPGGPETQYF.

This chain uses TRBV12-3 or TRBV12-4 with TRBJ1-2; as DNA is missing, the TRBD1 call by TCRdb cannot be tested. CDR3 length: 12 residues. CDR3 protein: CASSPSGGGYTF.

CDR3 residues: CASSPLTSFDEQFF. The chain couples TRBV7-2 to TRBJ2-1; TCRdb indicates TRBD2, and absent DNA this call remains unverified. The CDR3 runs 14 residues. Germline CDR1 is SGHTA and CDR2 is FQGNSA.

The rearrangement uses TRBV5-1 and TRBJ1-2; no DNA is available, so the TRBD1 call from TCRdb remains unchecked. This CDR3 contains 13 residues. Germline V gene lookup returns CDR1 SGHRS and CDR2 YFSETQ. The CDR3 reads CASSLDQGDGYTF.

V gene TRBV20-1 combines with J gene TRBJ2-1; TCRdb lists TRBD2, though no DNA is available to test this call. Germline V gene data show CDR1 as DFQATT and CDR2 as SNEGSKA (reference sequence). The CDR3 totals 13 residues. The CDR3 sequence: CSALSGLAGEQFF.

The chain recombines TRBV6-5 with TRBJ2-7; TCRdb indicates TRBD1, and absent DNA this call remains unverified. The CDR3 is made up of 15 amino acids. Germline-derived CDR1 and CDR2 are MNHEY and SVGAGI. This CDR3 is CASSSGTGGPYEQYF.

The chain joins TRBV5-5 to TRBJ1-1. From germline, CDR1 is SGHKS and CDR2 YYEKEE (reference sequence). This CDR3 region has 11 residues. The CDR3 sequence is CASSWDREAFF.

CDR3: CASSKAWANTEAFF. This sequence joins TRBV19 and TRBJ1-1. The CDR3 is 14 residues long. From germline, CDR1 is LNHDA and CDR2 SQIVND (reference sequence).

The chain recombines TRBV7-3 with TRBJ2-7; TCRdb indicates TRBD1, and absent DNA this call remains unverified. The CDR3 sequence is 15 residues long. Germline lookup yields CDR1 SGHTA and CDR2 FQGTGA. The CDR3 sequence: CASSPGPTLGWEQYF.

The chain employs TRBV5-1 and TRBJ2-7. CDR1 and CDR2 from the germline V gene are SGHRS and YFSETQ. CDR3 length: 13 amino acids. This CDR3 is CASSLEVGYEQYF.

The chain uses TRBV4-2 and TRBJ1-1. CDR3 length: 15 residues. CDR1 is LGHNA, CDR2 YNFKEQ, per germline. The CDR3 protein is CASSQEIQTNTEAFF.